This entry lists 15 T cell receptor beta chains sequenced from one sample in a study of T cells in Graves' hyperthyroidism and ophthalmopathy. Using RNA transcripts as the source, TCR beta CDR3 regions were amplified. Carried out on the TCR CDR3, a first-round RT-PCR used the HTBI primer set. TCRdb processed the multiplex PCR reads anew with MiXCR; each CDR3 protein has one entry. Among some 580,000 distinct CDR3 sequences listed, 16% were seen once. The source material was blood. Receptors were obtained from a woman aged 40 to 50 with Graves' ophthalmopathy.

A few counts support this clonotype. The CDR3 loop reads CASSQTPGKTVGKAGANVLTF. The CDR3 DNA reads as TGTGCCAGCAGCCAAACTCCCGGAAAGACAGTGGGTAAGGCTGGGGCCAACGTCCTGACTTTC. The chain combines TRBV3-1 with TRBJ2-6, with D possibly TRBD1 on 5 matching bases. The CDR3 has 21 residues. The germline CDR1 and CDR2 sequences are LGHDT and YNNKEL (reference sequence). Trimming stripped 2 bases from V and 2 bases from J, with 25 bases between.

This clonotype was seen at least ten times. The CDR3 spells CASRGAFPGPGNTIYF. The DNA of the CDR3 is TGTGCCAGCAGGGGTGCTTTCCCTGGACCCGGAAACACCATATATTTT. The rearrangement joins TRBV2 to TRBJ1-3; D is unclear. There are 16 residues in the CDR3. Trimming left V 6 bases short and J 4 bases short, with 19 bases between. Germline CDR1 SNHLY, CDR2 FYNNEI.

This clonotype has ten or more counts. The chain is built from TRBV2 and TRBJ2-3; no clear D. CDR3 length: 15 amino acids. In germline, CDR1 is SNHLY, CDR2 FYNNEI. V lost 2 bases and J lost 3, with 12 bases in between. CDR3 sequence reads: CASSESLPKTDTQYF. The CDR3 coding sequence is TGTGCCAGCAGTGAATCGCTCCCGAAGACAGATACGCAGTATTTT.

J is TRBJ2-5 and V is TRBV7-9; 8 bases align to TRBD2. The length of the CDR3 is 14 residues. Per germline, CDR1 SEHNR and CDR2 FQNEAQ (reference sequence). The V and J ends lost 0 bases and 5 bases, in that order; junction bases with no gene match: 2. CDR3 sequence reads: CASSLASGTETQYF. As DNA, the CDR3 is TGTGCCAGCAGCTTAGCTAGCGGGACTGAGACCCAGTACTTC.

In its sample, this clonotype was seen a few times. Just one base apart from a much larger clone, this may be a read error. The chain links TRBV20-1 to TRBJ2-7, with D perhaps matching TRBD1 (6 bases). Germline V gene data show CDR1 as DFQATT and CDR2 as SNEGSKA (reference sequence). CDR3 length equals 11 residues. Trimming pared 5 bases from V and 12 bases from J, leaving 17 bases between. The CDR3 DNA reads TGCAGTGCTCTCGCACAGGGCGCGCGGTACTTC. Translated: CSALAQGARYF.

The rearrangement joins TRBV25-1 to TRBJ2-7; 9 nucleotides align to TRBD2. CDR1 is MGHDK, CDR2 SYGVNS, per germline. CDR3 length: 17 residues. The V gene end was trimmed by 4 bases and the J gene end by 3 bases; junction bases not matched to a gene: 13. In DNA form, the CDR3 reads TGTGCCAGCAGTGGCCCACTCGGCGGGAGGGCCGTCTACGAGCAGTACTTC. As protein: CASSGPLGGRAVYEQYF.

The rearrangement links TRBV12-3 or TRBV12-4 to TRBJ2-6; 7 nucleotides agree with TRBD2. This CDR3 has 17 amino acids. The ends lost 7 bases at V and 1 base at J; junction bases unmatched: 10. This chain's CDR3 is CASTPGGLKSGANVLTF. In DNA, the CDR3 is TGTGCCAGCACCCCGGGGGGACTTAAATCTGGGGCCAACGTCCTGACTTTC.

This clonotype was seen ten or more times. The chain recombines TRBV30 with TRBJ1-1; D not resolved. The CDR3 length is 15 residues. Germline V gives CDR1 GTSNPN, CDR2 SVGIG (reference sequence). V shed 7 bases and J shed 3 bases, with 21 bases lying between them. The CDR3 DNA reads TGTGCCTCCACCCGAGGTAAGTGGAGCGACACTGAAGCTTTCTTT. Its translation: CASTRGKWSDTEAFF.

This clonotype was observed at least ten times. The CDR3: CASSLRDSFVSGANVLTF. The CDR3 DNA is TGTGCCAGCAGCTTAAGGGACAGTTTTGTCTCTGGGGCCAACGTCCTGACTTTC. The chain couples TRBV7-2 to TRBJ2-6; TRBD1 matches at 7 bases. CDR1 is SGHTA, CDR2 FQGNSA, per germline. This CDR3 is 18 amino acids long. V dropped 2 bases and J dropped 0; count of bases not matched to a gene: 7.

There are many counts of this clonotype. The gene calls are TRBV2 and TRBJ2-3, with 8 bases that match TRBD2. The J segment lost 0 bases and the V segment lost 6 bases, leaving 5 bases of the junction unmatched. CDR3 length: 15 amino acids. CDR1 SNHLY and CDR2 FYNNEI come from the germline V gene. The CDR3 DNA follows: TGTGCCAGCAGCACTAGCGGACTTAGCACAGATACGCAGTATTTT. Its protein product is CASSTSGLSTDTQYF.

The V call is TRBV9, the J call TRBJ2-5, with 10 nucleotides matching TRBD2. Germline lookup yields CDR1 SGDLS and CDR2 YYNGEE. Trimming removed 2 bases from V and 4 bases from J; junction bases left unmatched: 11. This CDR3 is 17 amino acids long. The CDR3: CASSVGLAVGTGETQYF. CDR3 nucleotide sequence: TGTGCCAGCAGCGTCGGACTAGCGGTAGGGACAGGAGAGACCCAGTACTTC.

This clonotype has just a few counts. The V and J genes are TRBV19 and TRBJ1-5, with TRBD1 matching 7 bases. V lost 5 bases, J lost 3 bases, and 7 bases stayed unmatched. The CDR3 is 15 amino acids. Germline loops: CDR1 LNHDA, CDR2 SQIVND (reference sequence). The CDR3 DNA is TGTGCCAGTAGTCTCGCGGGACAGATCAATCAGCCCCAGCATTTT. Its translation is CASSLAGQINQPQHF.

This clonotype was counted a few times. This chain uses TRBV4-1 with TRBJ2-2; 7 nucleotides match TRBD1. The CDR3 sequence is 18 residues long. Losses at the gene ends were 3 bases for V and 4 bases for J; bases not matched to a gene: 14. The germline V gene encodes CDR1 MGHRA and CDR2 YSYEKL. The CDR3 DNA reads TGCGCCAGCAGCCAGCCCTCCCTCCGGGACAGACCCACCGGGGAGCTGTTTTTT. Its protein is CASSQPSLRDRPTGELFF.

This clonotype came up many times. This CDR3 is CASSQEDRGFQETQYF. DNA of the CDR3: TGCGCCAGCAGCCAAGAGGATCGGGGGTTCCAAGAGACCCAGTACTTC. The chain uses TRBV4-1 and TRBJ2-5; a possible D gene is TRBD2 (6 bases). CDR3 length: 16 amino acids. Trimming took 0 bases from V and 1 from J, leaving 12 bases between them. CDR1 MGHRA and CDR2 YSYEKL come from the germline V gene.

In this sample, this clonotype turned up many times. This chain links TRBV7-8 with TRBJ1-1, with D tentatively TRBD1 (5 bases). Per germline, CDR1 SGHVS and CDR2 FQNEAQ. The CDR3 is made up of 14 amino acids. Trimming cost V 5 bases and J 0 bases, with 10 bases left between them. As DNA, the CDR3 is TGTGCCAGCAGCCGGGGGGTGGTGAACACTGAAGCTTTCTTT. Protein product: CASSRGVVNTEAFF.